A selection of T cell receptor beta chains follows, all from one sample in a study of blood T cell repertoires in COVID-19. Repertoires were generated with immunoSEQ multiplex PCR, while TCRdb's copy carries only in-frame clones and drops some. The sample records under 250,000 clones, around 84% being singletons. The sample comprised peripheral blood. These TCRs come from a woman aged 18-35 years with acute or convalescent COVID-19. CDR3s include the opening cysteine and the closing phenylalanine or tryptophan. Each record gives: clone size, CDR3 length, D gene, J gene, V gene, CDR3 protein, CDR3 DNA. D genes are given only for firm matches. Where a row states a size, it is once, few, many or the class of an expanded clone; other rows omit it.

abundance: NA
len: 18
d_gene: TRBD2
j_gene: TRBJ2-7
v_gene: TRBV3-1/TRBV3-2
CDR3aa: CASSQDPGLAGGFDEQYF
CDR3nt: TGTGCCAGCAGCCAAGACCCGGGACTAGCGGGAGGATTCGACGAGCAGTACTTC

abundance: NA
len: 14
d_gene: NA
j_gene: TRBJ2-3
v_gene: TRBV19
CDR3aa: CASSIYEGADTQYF
CDR3nt: TGTGCCAGTAGTATATACGAGGGCGCAGATACGCAGTATTTT

abundance: NA
len: 13
d_gene: NA
j_gene: TRBJ1-1
v_gene: TRBV4-3
CDR3aa: CASSQVLGGEAFF
CDR3nt: TGCGCCAGCAGCCAAGTTTTAGGCGGTGAAGCTTTCTTT

abundance: NA
len: 15
d_gene: TRBD2
j_gene: TRBJ2-3
v_gene: TRBV10-3
CDR3aa: CAIRATSGRADTQYF
CDR3nt: TGTGCCATCAGAGCGACTAGCGGGAGAGCAGATACGCAGTATTTT

abundance: NA
len: 14
d_gene: NA
j_gene: TRBJ1-5
v_gene: TRBV7-6
CDR3aa: CASSLDLGNQPQHF
CDR3nt: TGTGCCAGCAGCTTAGACCTAGGCAATCAGCCCCAGCATTTT

abundance: NA
len: 15
d_gene: TRBD1
j_gene: TRBJ1-2
v_gene: TRBV5-1
CDR3aa: CASSLVTGGNDGYTF
CDR3nt: TGCGCCAGCAGCTTGGTGACAGGGGGTAACGATGGCTACACCTTC

abundance: NA
len: 16
d_gene: TRBD2
j_gene: TRBJ2-7
v_gene: TRBV3-1/TRBV3-2
CDR3aa: CASSPSLAGIAYEQYF
CDR3nt: TGTGCCAGCAGCCCCTCACTAGCGGGAATCGCCTACGAGCAGTACTTC

abundance: few
len: 15
d_gene: NA
j_gene: TRBJ1-2
v_gene: TRBV19
CDR3aa: CASSMTPTGVYGYTF
CDR3nt: TGTGCCAGTAGTATGACCCCAACAGGCGTTTATGGCTACACCTTC

abundance: NA
len: 13
d_gene: NA
j_gene: TRBJ1-1
v_gene: TRBV5-8
CDR3aa: CASSLMVDTEAFF
CDR3nt: TGTGCCAGCAGCTTGATGGTAGACACTGAAGCTTTCTTT

abundance: NA
len: 14
d_gene: TRBD1
j_gene: TRBJ2-7
v_gene: TRBV5-1
CDR3aa: CATAPDRGLSEQYF
CDR3nt: TGCGCCACCGCACCTGACAGGGGCCTCTCCGAGCAGTACTTC

abundance: NA
len: 18
d_gene: TRBD1
j_gene: TRBJ2-6
v_gene: TRBV9
CDR3aa: CASSAGTGVHSGANVLTF
CDR3nt: TGTGCCAGCAGCGCCGGGACAGGGGTTCACTCTGGGGCCAACGTCCTGACTTTC

abundance: NA
len: 14
d_gene: NA
j_gene: TRBJ2-7
v_gene: TRBV5-1
CDR3aa: CASSLGGYPGEQYF
CDR3nt: TGCGCCAGCAGCTTGGGCGGGTATCCGGGGGAGCAGTACTTC

abundance: once
len: 15
d_gene: TRBD1
j_gene: TRBJ1-6
v_gene: TRBV6-5
CDR3aa: CASSYGDRGDSPLHF
CDR3nt: TGTGCCAGCAGTTACGGCGACAGGGGAGATTCACCCCTCCACTTT

abundance: NA
len: 16
d_gene: NA
j_gene: TRBJ1-2
v_gene: TRBV29-1
CDR3aa: CSVEDRRRDKEYGYTF
CDR3nt: TGCAGCGTTGAAGATCGAAGGAGGGATAAGGAATATGGCTACACCTTC

abundance: NA
len: 13
d_gene: NA
j_gene: TRBJ1-4
v_gene: TRBV19
CDR3aa: CASSNRVHEKLFF
CDR3nt: TGTGCCAGTAGTAATCGGGTGCATGAAAAACTGTTTTTT

abundance: NA
len: 14
d_gene: TRBD1
j_gene: TRBJ1-4
v_gene: TRBV19
CDR3aa: CASNKDRDNEKLFF
CDR3nt: TGTGCCAGTAATAAAGACAGGGATAATGAAAAACTGTTTTTT

abundance: NA
len: 14
d_gene: TRBD1
j_gene: TRBJ2-5
v_gene: TRBV5-1
CDR3aa: CASSFAGTGETQYF
CDR3nt: TGCGCCAGCAGCTTCGCCGGGACAGGAGAGACCCAGTACTTC

abundance: NA
len: 13
d_gene: NA
j_gene: TRBJ1-1
v_gene: TRBV4-2
CDR3aa: CASSPYPGTEAFF
CDR3nt: TGTGCCAGCAGCCCCTACCCGGGGACTGAAGCTTTCTTT

abundance: NA
len: 15
d_gene: TRBD1
j_gene: TRBJ1-2
v_gene: TRBV24-1
CDR3aa: CATSDYSGGVYGYTF
CDR3nt: TGTGCCACCAGTGATTATTCAGGGGGCGTCTATGGCTACACCTTC

abundance: NA
len: 15
d_gene: NA
j_gene: TRBJ2-1
v_gene: TRBV6-5
CDR3aa: CASSSRLNTYNEQFF
CDR3nt: TGTGCCAGCAGTTCCCGACTAAATACCTACAATGAGCAGTTCTTC

abundance: NA
len: 19
d_gene: NA
j_gene: TRBJ1-5
v_gene: TRBV6-2/TRBV6-3
CDR3aa: CASSYSSSTGRRGNQPQHF
CDR3nt: TGTGCCAGCAGTTACTCGAGTTCAACGGGCCGCAGGGGCAATCAGCCCCAGCATTTT

abundance: NA
len: 15
d_gene: NA
j_gene: TRBJ2-3
v_gene: TRBV28
CDR3aa: CASSLSYPGADTQYF
CDR3nt: TGTGCCAGCAGTTTATCTTATCCGGGTGCAGATACGCAGTATTTT

abundance: NA
len: 14
d_gene: TRBD1
j_gene: TRBJ1-5
v_gene: TRBV7-2
CDR3aa: CASSFTGGDGPQHF
CDR3nt: TGTGCCAGCAGCTTCACAGGGGGCGATGGGCCCCAGCATTTT

abundance: once
len: 16
d_gene: TRBD1
j_gene: TRBJ1-5
v_gene: TRBV15
CDR3aa: CATSRGPGQDNQPQHF
CDR3nt: TGTGCCACCAGCAGAGGGCCGGGACAGGACAATCAGCCCCAGCATTTT

abundance: NA
len: 16
d_gene: TRBD2
j_gene: TRBJ2-3
v_gene: TRBV10-3
CDR3aa: CAISDPGTRSTDTQYF
CDR3nt: TGTGCCATCAGTGATCCCGGGACTAGGAGCACAGATACGCAGTATTTT

abundance: NA
len: 17
d_gene: NA
j_gene: TRBJ1-6
v_gene: TRBV27
CDR3aa: CASSSRQKSSYNSPLHF
CDR3nt: TGTGCCAGCAGTTCCAGACAGAAGAGCTCCTATAATTCACCCCTCCACTTT

abundance: NA
len: 14
d_gene: TRBD1
j_gene: TRBJ1-2
v_gene: TRBV6-5
CDR3aa: CASSFSGQGNGYTF
CDR3nt: TGTGCCAGCAGTTTCTCGGGACAGGGGAATGGCTACACCTTC

abundance: NA
len: 14
d_gene: NA
j_gene: TRBJ1-4
v_gene: TRBV6-6
CDR3aa: CASSPAMTNEKLFF
CDR3nt: TGTGCCAGCAGTCCTGCGATGACTAATGAAAAACTGTTTTTT

abundance: NA
len: 15
d_gene: NA
j_gene: TRBJ1-2
v_gene: TRBV28
CDR3aa: CASSPGVRLNYGYTF
CDR3nt: TGTGCCAGCAGCCCAGGGGTCCGCCTTAACTATGGCTACACCTTC

abundance: NA
len: 15
d_gene: NA
j_gene: TRBJ2-4
v_gene: TRBV19
CDR3aa: CASSGVRTAENIQYF
CDR3nt: TGTGCCAGTAGTGGAGTTAGGACAGCCGAAAACATTCAGTACTTC

abundance: few
len: 18
d_gene: TRBD1
j_gene: TRBJ1-2
v_gene: TRBV24-1
CDR3aa: CATSDRQGREGSNYGYTF
CDR3nt: TGTGCCACCAGTGATCGACAGGGCAGAGAGGGGAGCAACTATGGCTACACCTTC

abundance: NA
len: 18
d_gene: TRBD2
j_gene: TRBJ2-1
v_gene: TRBV12-5
CDR3aa: CASGTIYSGTSGINEQFF
CDR3nt: TGTGCTAGTGGCACTATATACTCCGGGACTAGCGGGATCAATGAGCAGTTCTTC

abundance: NA
len: 13
d_gene: TRBD1
j_gene: TRBJ2-7
v_gene: TRBV29-1
CDR3aa: CSATGRFSYEQYF
CDR3nt: TGCAGCGCGACAGGGCGATTTTCCTACGAGCAGTACTTC

abundance: NA
len: 15
d_gene: NA
j_gene: TRBJ1-1
v_gene: TRBV6-5
CDR3aa: CASSYSGGGNTEAFF
CDR3nt: TGTGCCAGCAGTTACTCGGGTGGAGGGAACACTGAAGCTTTCTTT

abundance: NA
len: 14
d_gene: NA
j_gene: TRBJ2-6
v_gene: TRBV29-1
CDR3aa: CSVGQSSGANVLTF
CDR3nt: TGCAGCGTTGGACAAAGCTCTGGGGCCAACGTCCTGACTTTC

abundance: NA
len: 13
d_gene: NA
j_gene: TRBJ2-3
v_gene: TRBV4-1
CDR3aa: CASSQGLEGTQYF
CDR3nt: TGCGCCAGCAGCCAAGGGTTGGAGGGTACGCAGTATTTT

abundance: NA
len: 15
d_gene: NA
j_gene: TRBJ1-2
v_gene: TRBV7-2
CDR3aa: CASSLHSGPLASYTF
CDR3nt: TGTGCCAGCAGCTTACACAGTGGCCCCCTTGCGAGCTACACCTTC

abundance: NA
len: 18
d_gene: TRBD1
j_gene: TRBJ1-2
v_gene: TRBV28
CDR3aa: CASSLLAVLGTVAYGYTF
CDR3nt: TGTGCCAGCAGTTTATTGGCGGTCTTGGGGACAGTTGCCTATGGCTACACCTTC

abundance: NA
len: 16
d_gene: TRBD2
j_gene: TRBJ2-2
v_gene: TRBV6-1
CDR3aa: CASSDWLAGVVGELFF
CDR3nt: TGTGCCAGCAGTGATTGGCTAGCGGGAGTGGTCGGGGAGCTGTTTTTT

abundance: NA
len: 14
d_gene: TRBD2
j_gene: TRBJ2-3
v_gene: TRBV7-3
CDR3aa: CASSSGGATDTQYF
CDR3nt: TGTGCCAGCAGCTCGGGAGGGGCAACAGATACGCAGTATTTT

abundance: once
len: 13
d_gene: TRBD2
j_gene: TRBJ2-1
v_gene: TRBV27
CDR3aa: CASSRLAGVEQFF
CDR3nt: TGTGCCAGCAGTCGGCTAGCGGGAGTTGAGCAGTTCTTC

abundance: NA
len: 15
d_gene: NA
j_gene: TRBJ1-2
v_gene: TRBV9
CDR3aa: CASSPAGRENYGYTF
CDR3nt: TGTGCCAGCAGCCCCGCCGGGAGAGAGAACTATGGCTACACCTTC

abundance: NA
len: 16
d_gene: NA
j_gene: TRBJ1-5
v_gene: TRBV18
CDR3aa: CASSPRGDNSNQPQHF
CDR3nt: TGTGCCAGCTCACCGAGAGGTGATAATAGCAATCAGCCCCAGCATTTT

abundance: NA
len: 15
d_gene: TRBD1
j_gene: TRBJ1-2
v_gene: TRBV7-9
CDR3aa: CASSLDGQGNYGYTF
CDR3nt: TGTGCCAGCAGCTTAGATGGACAGGGGAACTATGGCTACACCTTC

abundance: few
len: 17
d_gene: TRBD1
j_gene: TRBJ1-4
v_gene: TRBV2
CDR3aa: CASSDLVGDSLNEKLFF
CDR3nt: TGTGCCAGCAGTGATCTGGTAGGGGACAGCCTGAATGAAAAACTGTTTTTT

abundance: NA
len: 20
d_gene: TRBD1
j_gene: TRBJ2-1
v_gene: TRBV27
CDR3aa: CASSPLPGTGNILYYNEQFF
CDR3nt: TGTGCCAGCAGCCCCCTCCCCGGGACAGGGAATATACTCTACTACAATGAGCAGTTCTTC

abundance: NA
len: 14
d_gene: NA
j_gene: TRBJ1-5
v_gene: TRBV6-5
CDR3aa: CATRRGWGNQPQHF
CDR3nt: TGTGCCACCCGGAGGGGCTGGGGTAATCAGCCCCAGCATTTT

abundance: NA
len: 14
d_gene: NA
j_gene: TRBJ2-7
v_gene: TRBV6-1
CDR3aa: CASSEGPQGVEQYF
CDR3nt: TGTGCCAGCAGTGAAGGTCCCCAAGGGGTCGAGCAGTACTTC

abundance: once
len: 15
d_gene: NA
j_gene: TRBJ1-3
v_gene: TRBV7-2
CDR3aa: CASSSGLTSGNTIYF
CDR3nt: TGTGCCAGCAGCTCAGGACTGACCTCTGGAAACACCATATATTTT

abundance: few
len: 15
d_gene: TRBD1
j_gene: TRBJ1-1
v_gene: TRBV3-1/TRBV3-2
CDR3aa: CASSAQGAMGTEAFF
CDR3nt: TGTGCCAGCAGCGCACAGGGGGCAATGGGAACTGAAGCTTTCTTT

abundance: NA
len: 14
d_gene: NA
j_gene: TRBJ1-1
v_gene: TRBV6-5
CDR3aa: CASSPGVVGTEAFF
CDR3nt: TGTGCCAGCAGTCCAGGGGTAGTGGGCACTGAAGCTTTCTTT

abundance: NA
len: 15
d_gene: NA
j_gene: TRBJ1-1
v_gene: TRBV10-3
CDR3aa: CAISEFEGAYTEAFF
CDR3nt: TGTGCCATCAGTGAGTTCGAAGGGGCTTACACTGAAGCTTTCTTT

abundance: NA
len: 16
d_gene: NA
j_gene: TRBJ2-7
v_gene: TRBV11-2
CDR3aa: CASSLDFGDRSYEQYF
CDR3nt: TGTGCCAGCAGCTTAGATTTCGGAGACAGGTCCTACGAGCAGTACTTC

abundance: NA
len: 16
d_gene: NA
j_gene: TRBJ1-4
v_gene: TRBV5-4
CDR3aa: CASSLGQGRFDEKLFF
CDR3nt: TGTGCCAGCAGCTTGGGGCAGGGAAGGTTTGATGAAAAACTGTTTTTT

abundance: NA
len: 12
d_gene: TRBD2
j_gene: TRBJ2-7
v_gene: TRBV30
CDR3aa: CACRLADYEQYF
CDR3nt: TGTGCCTGTAGACTAGCGGACTACGAGCAGTACTTC

abundance: NA
len: 13
d_gene: NA
j_gene: TRBJ2-1
v_gene: TRBV6-6
CDR3aa: CASLRSSYNEQFF
CDR3nt: TGTGCCAGCTTGAGGAGCTCCTACAATGAGCAGTTCTTC

abundance: once
len: 15
d_gene: TRBD1
j_gene: TRBJ1-6
v_gene: TRBV7-2
CDR3aa: CASSFLQGWTSPLHF
CDR3nt: TGTGCCAGCAGCTTTCTACAGGGGTGGACTTCACCCCTCCACTTT

abundance: NA
len: 14
d_gene: NA
j_gene: TRBJ1-5
v_gene: TRBV6-5
CDR3aa: CASSYSGGNQPQHF
CDR3nt: TGTGCCAGCAGTTACTCGGGCGGCAATCAGCCCCAGCATTTT

abundance: NA
len: 14
d_gene: TRBD1
j_gene: TRBJ2-7
v_gene: TRBV6-5
CDR3aa: CASRRGQSSYEQYF
CDR3nt: TGTGCCAGCAGGAGGGGACAGAGCTCCTACGAGCAGTACTTC